This is a list of T cell receptor beta chains from one sample in a study of cytomegalovirus exposure and HLA in healthy donors. Repertoires were generated with immunoSEQ multiplex PCR, while TCRdb's copy carries only in-frame clones and drops some. Found here are fewer than 140,000 clones, roughly 71% of them singletons; the top ten hold 2.5% to 3%. Sequenced material: PBMCs. These receptors all come from a male donor in good health and CMV-seropositive. The CDR3 runs from the conserved cysteine through the conserved F or W. The D gene is left open where the match is weak. A row's size may be missing; if present it is once, few, many or a size class.

V gene: TRBV6-4
J gene: TRBJ1-5
clone size: few
D gene: TRBD1
CDR3 DNA: TGTGCCAGCAGTGTTTCGGAGGGGACAGGCAATCAGCCCCAGCATTTT
CDR3 protein: CASSVSEGTGNQPQHF

V gene: TRBV6-5
J gene: TRBJ1-4
clone size: .
D gene: .
CDR3 DNA: TGTGCCAGCAAAAAGGGGGGGGCAACTAATGAAAAACTGTTTTTT
CDR3 protein: CASKKGGATNEKLFF

V gene: TRBV28
J gene: TRBJ2-3
clone size: once
D gene: .
CDR3 DNA: TGTGCCAGCAGCCGCGCGGGCAGTAGCACAGATACGCAGTATTTT
CDR3 protein: CASSRAGSSTDTQYF

V gene: TRBV28
J gene: TRBJ2-3
clone size: .
D gene: TRBD2
CDR3 DNA: TGTGCCAGCAGTTTAGGGACTAGCGGCACAGATACGCAGTATTTT
CDR3 protein: CASSLGTSGTDTQYF

V gene: TRBV7-2
J gene: TRBJ1-2
clone size: few
D gene: .
CDR3 DNA: TGTGCCAGCAGCGCCGACAGGTCACGCTACACCTTC
CDR3 protein: CASSADRSRYTF

V gene: TRBV5-6
J gene: TRBJ1-5
clone size: .
D gene: .
CDR3 DNA: TGTGCCAGCAGCTTTAAGGGGATCAATCAGCCCCAGCATTTT
CDR3 protein: CASSFKGINQPQHF

V gene: TRBV7-9
J gene: TRBJ2-7
clone size: .
D gene: .
CDR3 DNA: TGTGCCAGCAGCCGACAGTACGAGCAGTACTTC
CDR3 protein: CASSRQYEQYF

V gene: TRBV4-1
J gene: TRBJ2-7
clone size: .
D gene: TRBD1
CDR3 DNA: TGCGCCAGCAGCCAAGATGGGGGACAGGGGAACAACGAGCAGTACTTC
CDR3 protein: CASSQDGGQGNNEQYF

V gene: TRBV5-5
J gene: TRBJ1-2
clone size: few
D gene: .
CDR3 DNA: TGTGCCAGCAGCTGGCGGGGGAGTCTCTATGGCTACACCTTC
CDR3 protein: CASSWRGSLYGYTF

V gene: TRBV5-6
J gene: TRBJ2-3
clone size: .
D gene: TRBD2
CDR3 DNA: TGTGCCAGCACCCGGGGACTAGCGGGCACAGATACGCAGTATTTT
CDR3 protein: CASTRGLAGTDTQYF

V gene: TRBV30
J gene: TRBJ1-4
clone size: once
D gene: .
CDR3 DNA: TGTGCCTGGCGGGGGGCGGAAAAACTGTTTTTT
CDR3 protein: CAWRGAEKLFF

V gene: TRBV6-5
J gene: TRBJ2-7
clone size: .
D gene: TRBD1
CDR3 DNA: TGTGCCAGCAGTTTGACAGGGGGTGAGCAGTACTTC
CDR3 protein: CASSLTGGEQYF

V gene: TRBV9
J gene: TRBJ2-1
clone size: few
D gene: TRBD1
CDR3 DNA: TGTGCCAGCAGCGAGGGACAGGTGGACTTGATAAATGAGCAGTTCTTC
CDR3 protein: CASSEGQVDLINEQFF

V gene: TRBV19
J gene: TRBJ2-1
clone size: .
D gene: TRBD2
CDR3 DNA: TGTGCCAGTAGTATGGGGACTAGCGGGATTGGTTGGTTCTTC
CDR3 protein: CASSMGTSGIGWFF

V gene: TRBV28
J gene: TRBJ1-2
clone size: once
D gene: TRBD1
CDR3 DNA: TGTGCCAGCAGTTTCCCGCCCGGGACAGGTGACGGCTACCCCTTC
CDR3 protein: CASSFPPGTGDGYPF

V gene: TRBV7-2
J gene: TRBJ2-2
clone size: .
D gene: TRBD1
CDR3 DNA: TGTGCCAGCAGTGCAGGACAGGGCCCGACCGGGGAGCTGTTTTTT
CDR3 protein: CASSAGQGPTGELFF

V gene: TRBV28
J gene: TRBJ2-5
clone size: .
D gene: TRBD2
CDR3 DNA: TGTGCCAGCAGTTTCCCTAGCGGGAGTGTCAGAGAGACCCAGTACTTC
CDR3 protein: CASSFPSGSVRETQYF

V gene: TRBV7-2
J gene: TRBJ2-1
clone size: .
D gene: TRBD2
CDR3 DNA: TGTGCCAGCAGCTTACGTTCGCTGGGGGGGAACAATGAGCAGTTCTTC
CDR3 protein: CASSLRSLGGNNEQFF

V gene: TRBV5-1
J gene: TRBJ1-1
clone size: .
D gene: .
CDR3 DNA: TGCGCCAGCAGCTCTGGGGAGAAAGGACAGTGGGGCGCTTTCTTT
CDR3 protein: CASSSGEKGQWGAFF

V gene: TRBV5-6
J gene: TRBJ2-3
clone size: .
D gene: .
CDR3 DNA: TGTGCCAGCAGCTTATTCTATACGCAGTATTTT
CDR3 protein: CASSLFYTQYF

V gene: TRBV13
J gene: TRBJ1-1
clone size: .
D gene: .
CDR3 DNA: TGTGCCAGCAGCCAACCTCGAGGGCTTCCCCTGAACACTGAAGCTTTCTTT
CDR3 protein: CASSQPRGLPLNTEAFF

V gene: TRBV7-2
J gene: TRBJ2-7
clone size: .
D gene: .
CDR3 DNA: TGTGCCAGCAGCTTAGGCGTTACCGACGAGCAGTACTTC
CDR3 protein: CASSLGVTDEQYF

V gene: TRBV30
J gene: TRBJ1-2
clone size: once
D gene: TRBD1
CDR3 DNA: TGTGCCTGGGGACTGCAACAGGGGGGCTACACCTTC
CDR3 protein: CAWGLQQGGYTF

V gene: TRBV5-6
J gene: TRBJ1-1
clone size: .
D gene: .
CDR3 DNA: TGTGCCAGCAGTCCTAAGGGGTTCCCCACTGAAGCTTTCTTT
CDR3 protein: CASSPKGFPTEAFF

V gene: TRBV30
J gene: TRBJ2-1
clone size: few
D gene: TRBD2
CDR3 DNA: TGTGCCTGGACTAGCGGTCTGGGCGAGCAGTTCTTC
CDR3 protein: CAWTSGLGEQFF

V gene: TRBV7-2
J gene: TRBJ2-3
clone size: .
D gene: .
CDR3 DNA: TGTGCCAGCAGCCCCTTAACCAGTCGAGATACGCAGTATTTT
CDR3 protein: CASSPLTSRDTQYF